This T cell receptor beta chain is drawn from a study of lymphopenia after photon versus proton radiotherapy. The trim removed 4 bases at V and 6 bases at J, leaving 6 bases unmatched. From germline, CDR1 is SGHRS and CDR2 YFSETQ. There are 15 residues in the CDR3. Concerning this clone itself: Its cognate antigen is unknown.

Sequencing was performed with immunoSEQ multiplex PCR; in TCRdb, only in-frame clones are kept and a portion is missing. The sample lists just over 25,000 clones, roughly 85% occurring once. Study-level results: A bigger post-nadir fall in TCR diversity correlated inversely with survival time in deceased patients. After the lymphocyte nadir, photon-treated repertoires showed oligoclonal expansion, especially of CD8+ Temra cells.

Sample: peripheral blood, taken from a patient treated with photon-based radiotherapy. The rearrangement uses TRBV5-1 and TRBJ2-1, with 11 positions matching TRBD2. The receptor was derived from a man aged 25 to 40 with gastric cancer. The CDR3 here is CASSLSGRAPNEQFF. As DNA, the CDR3 is TGCGCCAGCAGCCTTAGCGGGAGGGCCCCCAATGAGCAGTTCTTC. Variable domain in full (rest from reference TRBV5-1 and TRBJ2-1): KAGVTQTPRYLIKTRGQQVTLSCSPISGHRSVSWYQQTPGQGLQFLFEYFSETQRNKGNFPGRFSGRQFSNSRSEMNVSTLELGDSALYLCASSLSGRAPNEQFFGPGTRLTVL.